These T cell receptor beta chains were read from a single sample in a study of T cell repertoires in cytomegalovirus infection. TCRdb fed the reads into MiXCR, producing one record per CDR3 protein. The sample lists around 740,000 distinct CDR3 sequences, 35% to 45% occurring once. Sequenced: PBMCs. Every receptor here comes from a human donor in good health (CMV status not recorded). Some clones in this sample may be carry-over from other donors' samples. Both conserved end residues are part of each CDR3. The order of the fields is D gene, V gene, CDR3 length, clone size, J gene, CDR3 DNA, CDR3 protein. A D gene is named only where the DNA matches it firmly. Size tells how often a clone was seen (once, few, many) or the class of an expanded clone, and some rows leave it out.

D gene: NA
V gene: TRBV9
CDR3 length: 15
clone size: few
J gene: TRBJ2-3
CDR3 DNA: TGTGCCAGCAGCGTAGGAGAGCCTCCCACAGATACGCAGTATTTT
CDR3 protein: CASSVGEPPTDTQYF

D gene: TRBD2
V gene: TRBV6-6
CDR3 length: 15
clone size: NA
J gene: TRBJ2-3
CDR3 DNA: TGTGCCCGCAGCCTCAGCGGGGGACCTCCAGATACGCAGTATTTT
CDR3 protein: CARSLSGGPPDTQYF

D gene: NA
V gene: TRBV28
CDR3 length: 12
clone size: few
J gene: TRBJ2-1
CDR3 DNA: TGTGCCAGCAGTTTTGGGCCATATGAGCAGTTCTTC
CDR3 protein: CASSFGPYEQFF

D gene: NA
V gene: TRBV5-4
CDR3 length: 15
clone size: NA
J gene: TRBJ1-1
CDR3 DNA: TGTGCCAGCAGCTTGAAGGGGTTCGGAAGCACTGAAGCTTTCTTT
CDR3 protein: CASSLKGFGSTEAFF

D gene: NA
V gene: TRBV30
CDR3 length: 12
clone size: NA
J gene: TRBJ1-1
CDR3 DNA: TGTGCCTGGAGTCCTTGGAACACTGAAGCTTTCTTT
CDR3 protein: CAWSPWNTEAFF

D gene: TRBD1
V gene: TRBV19
CDR3 length: 13
clone size: NA
J gene: TRBJ2-2
CDR3 DNA: TGTGCCGGGAGACAGGGCCTGGGCGGGGAGCTGTTTTTT
CDR3 protein: CAGRQGLGGELFF

D gene: TRBD1
V gene: TRBV6-1
CDR3 length: 12
clone size: many
J gene: TRBJ1-2
CDR3 DNA: TGTGCCACGACAGGGAGTGGCTATGGCTACACCTTC
CDR3 protein: CATTGSGYGYTF

D gene: NA
V gene: TRBV7-9
CDR3 length: 14
clone size: few
J gene: TRBJ2-2
CDR3 DNA: TGTGCCAGCAGCTTAGAAGCCGGCACCGGGGAGCTGTTTTTT
CDR3 protein: CASSLEAGTGELFF

D gene: TRBD1
V gene: TRBV2
CDR3 length: 15
clone size: NA
J gene: TRBJ1-2
CDR3 DNA: TGTGCCAGCAGTGGTGGCAGGGGGCTCCGTGATGGCTACACCTTC
CDR3 protein: CASSGGRGLRDGYTF

D gene: TRBD1
V gene: TRBV28
CDR3 length: 15
clone size: NA
J gene: TRBJ1-4
CDR3 DNA: TGTGCCAGCAGTACCTCGACAGGGGTGGTTGAAAAACTGTTTTTT
CDR3 protein: CASSTSTGVVEKLFF

D gene: TRBD2
V gene: TRBV7-9
CDR3 length: 17
clone size: few
J gene: TRBJ2-2
CDR3 DNA: TGTGCCAGCAGCTTAGAGGGACTAGCCGCGATGGTCCGGGAGCTGTTTTTT
CDR3 protein: CASSLEGLAAMVRELFF

D gene: NA
V gene: TRBV6-5
CDR3 length: 14
clone size: NA
J gene: TRBJ2-3
CDR3 DNA: TGTGCCAGCAGTTACATGGGTGACACAGATACGCAGTATTTT
CDR3 protein: CASSYMGDTDTQYF

D gene: NA
V gene: TRBV15
CDR3 length: 14
clone size: NA
J gene: TRBJ2-3
CDR3 DNA: TGTGCCACCTCTGAGACCACTAGCACAGATACGCAGTATTTT
CDR3 protein: CATSETTSTDTQYF

D gene: NA
V gene: TRBV19
CDR3 length: 16
clone size: NA
J gene: TRBJ1-4
CDR3 DNA: TGTGCCAGTAGTTCCCGGTATAGGTCCTACGGGGAGAAACTGTTTTTT
CDR3 protein: CASSSRYRSYGEKLFF

D gene: NA
V gene: TRBV5-1
CDR3 length: 15
clone size: NA
J gene: TRBJ1-1
CDR3 DNA: TGCGCCAGCACTTCCGGGGAGGGGGTTCGGACTGAAGCTTTCTTT
CDR3 protein: CASTSGEGVRTEAFF

D gene: TRBD1
V gene: TRBV2
CDR3 length: 17
clone size: NA
J gene: TRBJ2-2
CDR3 DNA: TGTGCCAGCAGTAGACTTCCAGGGGGCGAGGGCACCGGGGAGCTGTTTTTT
CDR3 protein: CASSRLPGGEGTGELFF

D gene: NA
V gene: TRBV12-3/TRBV12-4
CDR3 length: 15
clone size: NA
J gene: TRBJ1-4
CDR3 DNA: TGTGCCAGCAGTTTGTCGGCTAGGGTTATGGGAAAACTGTTTTTT
CDR3 protein: CASSLSARVMGKLFF

D gene: NA
V gene: TRBV12-3/TRBV12-4
CDR3 length: 14
clone size: NA
J gene: TRBJ2-1
CDR3 DNA: TGTGCCAGCAGTTTCGGCCTCTCCTACAATGAGCAGTTCTTC
CDR3 protein: CASSFGLSYNEQFF

D gene: TRBD1
V gene: TRBV10-3
CDR3 length: 15
clone size: NA
J gene: TRBJ2-1
CDR3 DNA: TGTGCCATCAGCCCGGGACAGGGGGCCTACAATGAGCAGTTCTTC
CDR3 protein: CAISPGQGAYNEQFF

D gene: NA
V gene: TRBV5-1
CDR3 length: 15
clone size: few
J gene: TRBJ1-2
CDR3 DNA: TGCGCCAGCAGCTTGGATCCGAGGACCGTCTATGGCTACACCTTC
CDR3 protein: CASSLDPRTVYGYTF

D gene: NA
V gene: TRBV28
CDR3 length: 12
clone size: few
J gene: TRBJ1-5
CDR3 DNA: TGTGCCAGCAGGGGTCAATATCAGCCCCAGCATTTT
CDR3 protein: CASRGQYQPQHF

D gene: TRBD2
V gene: TRBV6-5
CDR3 length: 13
clone size: NA
J gene: TRBJ2-1
CDR3 DNA: TGTGCCAGCAGGAAACTAGCGGGAGATAGACAGTTCTTC
CDR3 protein: CASRKLAGDRQFF

D gene: NA
V gene: TRBV7-2
CDR3 length: 16
clone size: many
J gene: TRBJ1-5
CDR3 DNA: TGTGCCAGCAGCTTAGGCGAGGGACGCAGCAATCAGCCCCAGCATTTT
CDR3 protein: CASSLGEGRSNQPQHF

D gene: NA
V gene: TRBV20-1
CDR3 length: 14
clone size: NA
J gene: TRBJ2-1
CDR3 DNA: TGCAGTGCTAGCTTTCCAGGACTCTACAATGAGCAGTTCTTC
CDR3 protein: CSASFPGLYNEQFF